Shown below are 8 T cell receptor beta chains from a single sample sequenced in a study of Ad26.COV2.S vaccination and SARS-CoV-2 variants. Assay: immunoSEQ multiplex PCR; the TCRdb copy retains only in-frame clones and omits some. The table lists approximately 400,000 clones, approximately 84% of them singletons. Treatment reported: around 19 received Ad26.COV2.S at low or high dose, single or two shots; roughly 5 received placebo; per-sample allocation not given. At day 63 after the first vaccine or placebo injection, samples were drawn. Specimen: peripheral blood, collected in a trial of Ad26.COV2.S vaccine versus placebo. The receptor source for this set is a person between 18 and 65 years old who received the Ad26.COV2.S COVID-19 vaccine or a placebo.

The J gene is TRBJ2-7, the V gene TRBV5-4; 11 bases align to TRBD1. The CDR3 runs to 15 residues. CDR1 is SGHNT and CDR2 is YYREEE in the germline V gene (reference sequence). Trimming at V came to 0 bases and at J to 4 bases, leaving 3 bases not matched to a gene. CDR3: CASSLGGTGGYEQYF. The CDR3 DNA reads as TGTGCCAGCAGCTTGGGGGGGACAGGGGGTTACGAGCAGTACTTC.

This clone showed up just a few times. The V gene is TRBV3-1 (or the pseudogene TRBV3-2), the J gene TRBJ1-2; D is undetermined. The germline V and J ends were trimmed by 6 bases and 2 bases, with 13 bases remaining between them. The CDR3 runs to 14 residues. Per the germline V gene, CDR1 is LGHDT and CDR2 is YNNKEL (reference sequence). CDR3 in DNA: TGTGCCAGCAGTCAGCAGGTTAGGAACTATGGCTACACCTTC. It is translated as CASSQQVRNYGYTF.

This chain connects TRBV20-1 to TRBJ2-3; 7 bases align to TRBD1. The CDR3 spans 13 residues. J gave up 3 bases and V 3 bases, and 3 bases lay outside the gene matches. The germline CDR1 and CDR2 sequences are DFQATT and SNEGSKA (reference sequence). CDR3 nucleotides: TGCAGTGCTAGTGGGACAGCGACAGATACGCAGTATTTT. Encoded protein: CSASGTATDTQYF.

The chain has TRBV19 and TRBJ2-7; TRBD1 might be the D (6 bases). Germline CDR1 LNHDA, CDR2 SQIVND (reference sequence). This CDR3 spans 14 amino acids. The ends were cut back, 8 bases at V and 0 bases at J, with 14 bases in the middle. CDR3 sequence reads: CASRTVANSYEQYF. DNA for the CDR3: TGTGCCAGTCGGACAGTCGCTAACTCCTACGAGCAGTACTTC.

The CDR3 reads CASSLVAYTGELFF. As DNA, the CDR3 is TGCGCCAGCAGCTTGGTAGCATACACCGGGGAGCTGTTTTTT. V gene TRBV5-1 combines with J gene TRBJ2-2; D is unclear. V shed 0 bases and J shed 3 bases, with 6 bases lying between them. The V gene's germline CDR1 is SGHRS and CDR2 YFSETQ. This CDR3 is built from 14 residues.

The rearrangement joins TRBV6-6 to TRBJ1-1; maybe TRBD1 (5 bases). Trimming cost V 5 bases and J 0 bases, with 19 bases left between them. The CDR3 is made up of 17 amino acids. Per germline, CDR1 MNHNY and CDR2 SVGAGI (reference sequence). The chain's CDR3 is CASSRTHRQQVNTEAFF. The CDR3 DNA reads as TGTGCCAGCAGTCGAACCCACCGACAGCAAGTGAACACTGAAGCTTTCTTT.

This chain joins TRBV27 and TRBJ2-2; D possibly corresponds to TRBD1 (6 bases). Per the germline V gene, CDR1 is MNHEY and CDR2 is SMNVEV (reference sequence). The CDR3 has 14 amino acids. Between the trimmed V and J ends, which lost 6 bases and 6 bases, there was a span of 14 bases. The CDR3 region has the DNA TGTGCCAGCAGCAGCAGGGGAACGGCCGGGGAGCTGTTTTTT. This translates into CASSSRGTAGELFF.

The genes are TRBV19 and TRBJ1-6; the D is unclear. Germline CDR1 and CDR2: LNHDA and SQIVND (reference sequence). Trimming stripped 7 bases from V and 0 bases from J, with 10 bases between. The CDR3 runs to 15 residues. CDR3 sequence reads: CASTRGSSYNSPLHF. The CDR3 nucleotides read TGTGCCAGTACCCGAGGGAGCTCCTATAATTCACCCCTCCACTTT.